This TCR beta chain was sequenced during a study of blood T cell repertoires in COVID-19. Study-level information: Acute-phase and convalescent COVID-19 samples originated in the United States, Italy and Spain.

Using immunoSEQ multiplex PCR, the repertoire was profiled, and TCRdb retains in-frame clones only, with some absent. The sample carries about 160,000 clones, about 80% recorded once. The germline V gene has CDR1 SGHRS and CDR2 YFSETQ. The CDR3 is 18 residues long. With V trimmed by 4 bases and J by 3 bases, 11 bases remained unmatched. Enrollees, about 18 to 90 years old, lived in approximately 25 US areas. The source material was PBMCs or T cells enriched from blood (not recorded which). The genes are TRBV5-1 and TRBJ2-3; 13 nucleotides agree with TRBD2. The TCR sequence derives from a woman aged 60-75 years who had recovered from COVID-19. The CDR3 reads CASSPGLAGPKRTDTQYF. The CDR3 DNA follows: TGCGCCAGCAGCCCGGGACTAGCGGGGCCCAAGAGAACAGATACGCAGTATTTT. Based on the CDR3 plus reference TRBV5-1 and TRBJ2-3, the full variable domain is KAGVTQTPRYLIKTRGQQVTLSCSPISGHRSVSWYQQTPGQGLQFLFEYFSETQRNKGNFPGRFSGRQFSNSRSEMNVSTLELGDSALYLCASSPGLAGPKRTDTQYFGPGTRLTVL.